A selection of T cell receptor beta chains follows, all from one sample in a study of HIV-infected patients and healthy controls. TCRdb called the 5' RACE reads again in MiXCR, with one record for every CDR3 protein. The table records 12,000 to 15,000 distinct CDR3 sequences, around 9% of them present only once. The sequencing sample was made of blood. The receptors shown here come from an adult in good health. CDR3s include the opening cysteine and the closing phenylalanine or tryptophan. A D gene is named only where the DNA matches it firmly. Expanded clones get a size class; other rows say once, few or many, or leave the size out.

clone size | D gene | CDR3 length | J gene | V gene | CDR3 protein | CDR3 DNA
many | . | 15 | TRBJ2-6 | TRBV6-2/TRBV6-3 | CASSYVSSGANVLTF | TGTGCCAGCAGTTACGTCAGCTCTGGGGCCAACGTCCTGACTTTC
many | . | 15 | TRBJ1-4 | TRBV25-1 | CASSHQTGPNEKLFF | TGTGCCAGCAGTCACCAGACAGGACCAAATGAAAAACTGTTTTTT
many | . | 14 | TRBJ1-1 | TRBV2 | CASSSTAEATEAFF | TGTGCCAGCAGTTCTACCGCTGAGGCCACTGAAGCTTTCTTT
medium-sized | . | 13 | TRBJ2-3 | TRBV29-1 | CSVSGQPTDTQYF | TGCAGCGTATCTGGACAGCCCACAGATACGCAGTATTTT
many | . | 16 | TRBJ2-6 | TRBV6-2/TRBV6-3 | CASSEQGRAGANVLTF | TGTGCCAGCAGTGAACAGGGACGAGCTGGGGCCAACGTCCTGACTTTC
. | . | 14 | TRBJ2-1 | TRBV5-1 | CASSPGQSYNEQFF | TGCGCCAGCAGCCCCGGACAGTCGTACAATGAGCAGTTCTTC
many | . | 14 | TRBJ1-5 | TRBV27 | CARTELYSNQPQHF | TGTGCCAGAACGGAACTCTATAGCAATCAGCCCCAGCATTTT
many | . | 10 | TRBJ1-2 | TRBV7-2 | CASRSYGYTF | TGTGCCAGCAGATCCTATGGCTACACCTTC
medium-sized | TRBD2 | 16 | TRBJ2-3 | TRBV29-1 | CSVYGTSGEVWDTQYF | TGCAGCGTCTACGGGACTAGCGGGGAGGTCTGGGATACGCAGTATTTT
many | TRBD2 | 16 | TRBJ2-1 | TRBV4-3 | CASSQDSGFSYNEQFF | TGCGCCAGCAGCCAAGATAGCGGGTTCTCCTACAATGAGCAGTTCTTC
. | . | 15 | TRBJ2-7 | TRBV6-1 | CASSVQQGGIYEQYF | TGTGCCAGCAGTGTTCAGCAGGGGGGCATCTACGAGCAGTACTTC